This record looks at one T cell receptor beta chain sequence and its context. The data belong to a study of blood T cell repertoires in COVID-19. Study at large: The analysed material was cDNA or gDNA that came from T cells, B-cell-depleted T cells, or PBMCs.

Cohorts were assigned according to the clinical history that participants reported. Trimming cost V 2 bases and J 6 bases, with 8 bases left between them. From germline, CDR1 is SGHTA and CDR2 FQGTGA. CDR3 length: 13 residues. As processed by the authors: Amplification of reference gene primers was used by the study to estimate nucleated cell counts. Assay: immunoSEQ multiplex PCR; the TCRdb copy retains only in-frame clones and omits some. V and J calls and clone size are those listed in that table; D and trimming were worked out from the DNA. Of under 350,000 clones detected, 70% to 90% appear once; the ten largest clones hold roughly 4%.

Sequencing was done on a sample of PBMCs or T cells enriched from blood (not recorded which). This clonotype was obtained from a woman between 40 and 55 years old with acute COVID-19. V gene TRBV7-3 combines with J gene TRBJ1-5, with TRBD1 as a possible D gene (5 bases). The CDR3 spells CASSLRRGQPQHF. The CDR3 DNA reads TGTGCCAGCAGCTTACGTAGGGGTCAGCCCCAGCATTTT.